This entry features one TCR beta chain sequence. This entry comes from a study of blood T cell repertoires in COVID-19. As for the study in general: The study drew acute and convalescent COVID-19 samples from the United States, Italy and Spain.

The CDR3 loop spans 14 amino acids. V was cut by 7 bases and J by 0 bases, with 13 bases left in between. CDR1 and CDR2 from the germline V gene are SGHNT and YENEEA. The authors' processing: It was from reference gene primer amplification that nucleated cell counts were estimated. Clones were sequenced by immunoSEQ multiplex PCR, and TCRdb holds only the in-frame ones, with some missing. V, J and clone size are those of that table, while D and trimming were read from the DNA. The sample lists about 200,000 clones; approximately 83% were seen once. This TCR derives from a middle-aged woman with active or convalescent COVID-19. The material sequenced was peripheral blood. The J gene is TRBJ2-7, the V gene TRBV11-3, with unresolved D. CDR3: CASTPSRFSYEQYF. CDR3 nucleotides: TGTGCCAGCACCCCCTCCCGGTTCTCCTACGAGCAGTACTTC.